Listed below are T cell receptor beta chains from one sample, sequenced in a study of blood T cells in healthy people across ages. Using its own MiXCR run on the 5' RACE reads, TCRdb lists one record per CDR3 protein. The top ten hold 3.6% of the sample, which has over 600,000 distinct CDR3 sequences, under 25% seen once. The sequenced sample was blood. These receptor sequences come from an older man in good health. Each CDR3 is given with its conserved first and last residue. D genes are given only for firm matches. Size values are once, few and many counts, or a class for expanded clones, and some rows have none.

>TRBJ2-2|few|TRBV15|TRBD2
CATSLREVRTGELFF
TGTGCCACCTCTTTGCGGGAGGTTCGCACCGGGGAGCTGTTTTTT
>TRBJ2-1|.|TRBV7-9|TRBD2
CASSLGGKRGSSYNEQFF
TGTGCCAGCAGCTTAGGTGGGAAGCGGGGCAGCTCCTACAATGAGCAGTTCTTC
>TRBJ2-1|.|TRBV3-1|.
CASSQGTPEQFF
TGTGCCAGCAGCCAAGGGACTCCTGAGCAGTTCTTC
>TRBJ2-2|few|TRBV3-1|TRBD1
CASSRDRGQGRELFF
TGTGCCAGCAGCCGGGACAGGGGGCAGGGCCGGGAGCTGTTTTTT
>TRBJ2-3|few|TRBV18|TRBD2
CASSPGLGSDTQYF
TGTGCCAGCTCACCGGGACTAGGTTCAGATACGCAGTATTTT
>TRBJ2-1|.|TRBV20-1|TRBD2
CSATNLAGAPHEQFF
TGCAGTGCTACGAACTTAGCGGGAGCCCCCCATGAGCAGTTCTTC
>TRBJ1-2|.|TRBV10-3|TRBD1
CAIRAGTGDYGYTF
TGTGCCATCAGAGCCGGGACAGGGGACTATGGCTACACCTTC
>TRBJ2-7|few|TRBV7-9|.
CASSLALGGYEQYF
TGTGCCAGCAGCTTAGCGCTTGGGGGCTACGAGCAGTACTTC
>TRBJ2-7|few|TRBV7-8|.
CASSPGTDSEQYF
TGTGCCAGCAGCCCAGGGACTGACTCGGAGCAGTACTTC
>TRBJ2-7|few|TRBV28|.
CASGLTSAIYEQYF
TGTGCCAGCGGGCTGACTAGTGCGATCTACGAGCAGTACTTC
>TRBJ2-7|.|TRBV19|.
CASSIRGRGSSYEQYF
TGTGCCAGTAGTATAAGGGGACGGGGGAGCTCCTACGAGCAGTACTTC
>TRBJ2-1|.|TRBV10-3|.
CAMGLTNEQFF
TGTGCCATGGGACTCACTAATGAGCAGTTCTTC
>TRBJ2-1|.|TRBV24-1|TRBD2
CTTSDLDGASGGNNEQFF
TGTACCACCAGTGATTTGGATGGAGCTAGCGGGGGCAACAATGAGCAGTTCTTC
>TRBJ2-7|few|TRBV14|.
CASSQPRSSYEQYF
TGTGCCAGCAGCCAACCCAGGAGCTCCTACGAGCAGTACTTC
>TRBJ2-3|few|TRBV5-1|.
CASSSTVSTDTQYF
TGCGCCAGCAGCTCGACAGTCAGCACAGATACGCAGTATTTT
>TRBJ2-7|.|TRBV5-1|TRBD2
CASRMTSGYEQYF
TGCGCCAGCAGGATGACTAGCGGATACGAGCAGTACTTC
>TRBJ2-7|few|TRBV21-1|.
CASSKMRGRPYGGRGEQYF
TGTGCCAGCAGCAAAATGCGAGGGCGGCCCTACGGGGGTCGAGGCGAGCAGTACTTC
>TRBJ2-7|few|TRBV4-3|.
CASSQTTGHTYEQYF
TGCGCCAGCAGCCAGACTACGGGACACACCTACGAGCAGTACTTC